These 2 T cell receptor beta chains share one sample of origin, sequenced in a study of response to subunit inactivated influenza vaccine. TCRdb passed the RT-PCR reads through MiXCR, listing each CDR3 protein once. Altogether around 540,000 distinct CDR3 sequences are present, 12% being singletons, with the ten largest covering more than 8.5%. Sequencing was performed on PBMCs from blood, taken on the day of vaccination. All receptors derive from a man aged 45-60 years who received an inactivated influenza vaccine.

This clonotype was observed a few times. This rearrangement joins TRBV6-6 to TRBJ1-1, with D possibly TRBD1 on 6 matching bases. The CDR3 length is 13 residues. CDR1 is MNHNY and CDR2 is SVGAGI in the germline V gene (reference sequence). The V end lost 7 bases, the J end lost 7 bases, and 16 bases lay between the germline ends. Here the CDR3 DNA reads TGTGCCAGCAAGGAGCCAGGGGTCCTTGAAGCTTTCTTT. Encoded protein: CASKEPGVLEAFF.

Only a few counts were recorded for this clonotype. The chain links TRBV28 to TRBJ2-1; TRBD1 is a possible D gene (5 bases). Germline CDR1 and CDR2: MDHEN and SYDVKM. This CDR3 is built from 13 residues. Trimming pared 6 bases from V and 4 bases from J, leaving 10 bases between. CDR3 protein: CASRTALYNEQFF. CDR3 coding DNA: TGTGCCAGCAGGACAGCCCTATACAATGAGCAGTTCTTC.